This paragraph reports one T cell receptor (beta chain). This entry comes from a study of control samples from healthy donors and cancer patients. Libraries were prepared by immunoSEQ multiplex PCR; TCRdb keeps only in-frame clonotypes and omits some of them. The sample holds around 140,000 clones; about nine tenths are singletons and the top ten take 3% to 4%. Germline V gene lookup returns CDR1 WSHSY and CDR2 SAAADI. Trimming removed 2 bases at V and 4 bases at J, with 17 bases between. There are 16 residues in the CDR3. The sequencing sample was made of blood. This receptor was obtained from a man aged 25 to 45 in good health. The chain carries TRBV10-2 and TRBJ1-2; TRBD1 is a possible D gene (6 bases). This chain's CDR3 is CASSEIWEGGTYGYTF. In DNA, the CDR3 is TGCGCCAGCAGTGAGATATGGGAAGGGGGTACCTATGGCTACACCTTC.